The present TCR beta chain was sequenced within a study of shared clonotypes between healthy human individuals. Study as a whole: The cohort had a couple of women and a few men, ages 18 to 49.

The authors ran the assay at deep level. The repertoire was sequenced with immunoSEQ multiplex PCR; TCRdb's copy has only in-frame clones and lacks some. The sample yields a few hundred thousand clones, roughly 97% seen once. CDR3 length: 15 amino acids. The junction had 12 bases not matched to a gene; V was cut back by 6 bases and J by 7 bases. Germline CDR1 and CDR2: MNHEY and SVGAGI. Specimen: naive CD4+ T cells sorted from blood. Regarding subset: CD45RA+ positively selected. This clonotype originated in a woman in her 30s in good health. The chain uses TRBV6-5 and TRBJ2-1; 7 positions match TRBD2. The CDR3 DNA sequence: TGTGCCAGCAGCATTATACCGGGACTAATTAATGAGCAGTTCTTC. Translated: CASSIIPGLINEQFF.